This T cell receptor (beta chain) was recovered during a study of shared clonotypes between healthy human individuals (dated by TCRdb to between 2020 and 2021). Notes on the research overall: Three men and a couple of women, aged 18 to 49 years, made up the cohort. For each donor, three plates each were used for CD4 naive and CD4 memory, two plates were used for CD8 naive, and one plate was used for CD8 memory. Blood TCR repertoires of roughly five healthy adults were deeply sequenced to estimate repertoire size and the extent of clonotype sharing between individuals. To increase sequencing depth and limit assay-specific biases, different laboratories used diverse techniques to prepare libraries and sequence TCR repertoires. Between about 0.85 and 9.5 billion PBMCs per donor were obtained by leukapheresis.

Per the germline V gene, SGHRS is the CDR1 and YFSETQ is the CDR2. Trimming removed 6 bases from V and 2 bases from J, leaving 17 bases between the germline ends. The CDR3 contains 15 residues, cysteine and phenylalanine counted. Solely the CDR3 DNA is kept, with 45 bases framed from the first base. Donors were healthy HIV-negative adults with no recently reported acute infections or vaccinations. Only Caucasian adults living in Nashville, Tennessee, USA were represented among the donors. CD8 memory samples combined magnetically selected CD45RO+ cells with CCR7-negative CD45RA+ effector memory (TemRA) cells. Blood was collected by leukapheresis, and PBMCs were isolated by Ficoll-Histopaque density gradient centrifugation and then cryopreserved in liquid nitrogen vapor phase. Analytical flow cytometry was used to check the purity and quantity of each magnetically sorted T cell population. Genomic DNA was isolated from every sorted fraction and measured by UV absorbance on a Nanodrop 2000c.

Worth noting for this clone: It has no known antigen specificity. The record has no base qualities; no much larger clone is one base away.

TCR CDR3 regions were amplified from genomic DNA by multiplex PCR using the deep immunoSEQ assay. Extracted genomic DNA from each cell subset was spread evenly across all wells of several immunoSEQ 96-well plates, with each plate serving as a replicate. For sorted subsets, each replicate PCR was loaded with 200 to 250 ng genomic DNA, equivalent to about 30,000 T cell genomes. The purified libraries were quantified using a Qubit 3.0 fluorometer, sized with a Bioanalyzer 2100, and then quantified again using the KAPA Library Quantification kit. Each immunoSEQ 96-well plate was sequenced on its own single-read 150-cycle Illumina NextSeq 550 flow cell. The source study handled its data this way. Because the immunoSEQ output held only junctional sequences and lacked quality scores, the filtering could not match the filtering applied to full-length reads. To assign V/J genes and CDR3, sequences were annotated using PyIR, a Python wrapper for IgBLAST v1.9, with IMGT germline references. Any read was removed if the V/J assignment was weak (E-value above 1e-6), the CDR3 was missing, or the read contained stop codons, out-of-frame junctions, or ambiguous translated residues. V3J clonotypes were defined as sequences sharing an identical inferred V gene, J gene, and CDR3 amino acid sequence. The percentage overlap between two repertoires was calculated by dividing the number of shared unique clonotypes by the size of the smaller repertoire. RTK rarefaction, the Chao1 estimator, and Recon v2.1 estimates of unobserved clonotypes were used to assess repertoire richness. OLGA was used to compute generation probabilities for all TCRbeta clonotypes that the gDNA method yielded from a few donors. Sourced from immuneACCESS, this table was stored by TCRdb with only in-frame sequences that have V and J called. A share of the clones is absent; for the studies checked, an unresolved V gene accounts for under half, and the remainder has no known explanation. V and J calls and clone size are as listed in that table; D and trimming were resolved from the DNA. This sample comprises roughly 700,000 clones, about 92% of them detected only once. Clones ranked in the top ten supply roughly 36% of the sample.

The research as a whole found: Incomplete sequencing was indicated by rarefaction of sorted-subset datasets, despite the large sequencing depth. Sampling was limited to blood, and TCR repertoires in tissue likely differ from TCR repertoires in blood. Pairwise subsampling led to the expectation that sequencing depth would affect the degree of clonotype sharing among donors. Compared with non-shared clonotypes, the clonotypes found in all four sorted-subset donors had higher generation probabilities. The small number of donors limited the genetic and exposure-history diversity represented. Estimated clonotype richness was generally larger for naive than for memory subsets. Across four donors, about 5.2% of naive CD4, approximately 3.6% of naive CD8, approximately 2.5% of memory CD4, and under 0.45% of memory CD8 clonotypes were shared.

The chain joins TRBV5-1 to TRBJ1-1; tentative D gene TRBD1, with 6 bases matching. The specimen sequenced was memory CD8+ T cells from PBMCs. In the paper's terms, the cell subset or site label means: CD45RO+ cells pooled with CCR7-negative TemRA cells. The receptor comes from a man aged 18 to 29 in good health. Some clones in this sample may be carry-over from other donors' samples. The sequenced DNA: TGCGCCAGCAAGGGGGGGCAAGTATCAAACACTGAAGCTTTCTTT. Its amino acids are CASKGGQVSNTEAFF.